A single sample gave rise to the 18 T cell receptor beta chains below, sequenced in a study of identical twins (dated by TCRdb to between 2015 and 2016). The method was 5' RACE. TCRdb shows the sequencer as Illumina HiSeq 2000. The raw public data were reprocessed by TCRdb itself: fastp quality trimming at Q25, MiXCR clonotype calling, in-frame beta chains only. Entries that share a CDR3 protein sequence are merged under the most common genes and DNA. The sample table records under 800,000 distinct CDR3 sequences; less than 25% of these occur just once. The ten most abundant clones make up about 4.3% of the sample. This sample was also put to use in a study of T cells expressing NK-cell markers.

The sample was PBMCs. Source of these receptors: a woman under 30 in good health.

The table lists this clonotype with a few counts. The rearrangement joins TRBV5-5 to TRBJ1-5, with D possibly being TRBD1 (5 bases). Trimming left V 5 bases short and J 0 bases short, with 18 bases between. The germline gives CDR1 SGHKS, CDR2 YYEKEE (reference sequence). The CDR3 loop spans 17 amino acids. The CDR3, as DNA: TGTGCCAGCAGAAACGGGGGGTGGAAGGATAGCAATCAGCCCCAGCATTTT. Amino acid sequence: CASRNGGWKDSNQPQHF. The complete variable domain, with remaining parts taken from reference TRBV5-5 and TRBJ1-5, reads DAGVTQSPTHLIKTRGQQVTLRCSPISGHKSVSWYQQVLGQGPQFIFQYYEKEERGRGNFPDRFSARQFPNYSSELNVNALLLGDSALYLCASRNGGWKDSNQPQHFGDGTRLSIL.

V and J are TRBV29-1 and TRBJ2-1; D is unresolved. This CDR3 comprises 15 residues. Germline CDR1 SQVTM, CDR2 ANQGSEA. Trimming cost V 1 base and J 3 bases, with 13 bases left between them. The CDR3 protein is CSVEGVGDGYNEQFF. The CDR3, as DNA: TGCAGCGTTGAAGGCGTTGGAGACGGCTACAATGAGCAGTTCTTC.

The CDR3 loop reads CASSGVMAHTGELFF. The CDR3, as DNA: TGTGCCAGCAGCGGGGTCATGGCGCACACCGGGGAGCTGTTTTTT. This chain links TRBV9 with TRBJ2-2, with D uncertain. The germline V and J ends were trimmed by 3 bases and 3 bases, with 12 bases remaining between them. The length of the CDR3 is 15 residues. CDR1 and CDR2 (germline): SGDLS, YYNGEE.

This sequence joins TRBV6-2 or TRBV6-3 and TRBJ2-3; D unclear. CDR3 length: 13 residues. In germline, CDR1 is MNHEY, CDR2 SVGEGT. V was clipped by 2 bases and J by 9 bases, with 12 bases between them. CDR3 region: CASSYSPARTQYF. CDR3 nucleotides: TGTGCCAGCAGTTACAGCCCCGCAAGGACGCAGTATTTT.

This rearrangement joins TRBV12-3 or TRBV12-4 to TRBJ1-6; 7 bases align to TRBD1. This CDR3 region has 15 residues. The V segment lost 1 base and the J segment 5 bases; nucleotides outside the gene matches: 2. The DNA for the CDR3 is TGTGCCAGCAGTTTAGACGACAGGGATAATTCACCCCTCCACTTT. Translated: CASSLDDRDNSPLHF.

The CDR3 coding sequence is TGCAGTGCGCCAGAAGGGACTAGCGGGGGGGAGACCCAGTACTTC. Translation gives CSAPEGTSGGETQYF. This sequence joins TRBV20-1 and TRBJ2-5; 15 positions agree with TRBD2. Germline CDR1 is DFQATT and CDR2 is SNEGSKA (reference sequence). V was pared by 6 bases and J by 5 bases, with 7 bases of the junction left unmatched. The length of the CDR3 is 15 residues.

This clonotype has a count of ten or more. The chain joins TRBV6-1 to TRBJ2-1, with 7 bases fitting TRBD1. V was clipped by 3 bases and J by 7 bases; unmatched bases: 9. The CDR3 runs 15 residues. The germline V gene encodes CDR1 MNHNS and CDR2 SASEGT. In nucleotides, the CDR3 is TGTGCCAGCAGTGATCGACAGGGTGGGGAAAATGAGCAGTTCTTC. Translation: CASSDRQGGENEQFF.

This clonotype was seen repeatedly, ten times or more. CDR3 protein: CASSQGRVDTGELFF. The DNA of the CDR3 is TGTGCCAGCAGCCAAGGGCGGGTTGATACCGGGGAGCTGTTTTTT. The chain carries TRBV14 and TRBJ2-2; maybe TRBD2 (5 bases). Trimming removed 1 base from V and 5 bases from J, with 11 bases in between. CDR3 size: 15 residues. Germline CDR1 and CDR2: SGHDN and FVKESK.

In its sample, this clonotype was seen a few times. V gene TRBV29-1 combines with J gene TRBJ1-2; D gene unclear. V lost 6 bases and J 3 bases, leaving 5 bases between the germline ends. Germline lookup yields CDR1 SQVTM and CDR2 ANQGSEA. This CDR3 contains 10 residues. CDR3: CSVHDYGYTF. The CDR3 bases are TGCAGCGTGCACGACTATGGCTACACCTTC.

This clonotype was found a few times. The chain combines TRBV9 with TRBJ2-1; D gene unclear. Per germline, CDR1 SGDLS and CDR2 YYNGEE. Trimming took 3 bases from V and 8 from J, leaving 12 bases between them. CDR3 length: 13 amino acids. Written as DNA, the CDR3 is TGTGCCAGCAGCGCCCCTCTGGGCGATGAGCAGTTCTTC. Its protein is CASSAPLGDEQFF.

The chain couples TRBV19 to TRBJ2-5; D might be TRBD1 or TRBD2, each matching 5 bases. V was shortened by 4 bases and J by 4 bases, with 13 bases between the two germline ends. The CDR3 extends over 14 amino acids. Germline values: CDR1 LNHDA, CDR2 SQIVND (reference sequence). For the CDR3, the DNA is TGTGCCAGTAGTACCGGGACCACCATAGAGACCCAGTACTTC. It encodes CASSTGTTIETQYF.

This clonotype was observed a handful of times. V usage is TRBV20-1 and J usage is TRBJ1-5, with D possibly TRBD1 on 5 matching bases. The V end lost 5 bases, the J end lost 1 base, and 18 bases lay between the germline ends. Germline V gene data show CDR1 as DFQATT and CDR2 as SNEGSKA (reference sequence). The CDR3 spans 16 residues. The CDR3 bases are TGCAGTGCTGGAGGGTTGGGGCTTGGGAGCAATCAGCCCCAGCATTTT. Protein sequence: CSAGGLGLGSNQPQHF.

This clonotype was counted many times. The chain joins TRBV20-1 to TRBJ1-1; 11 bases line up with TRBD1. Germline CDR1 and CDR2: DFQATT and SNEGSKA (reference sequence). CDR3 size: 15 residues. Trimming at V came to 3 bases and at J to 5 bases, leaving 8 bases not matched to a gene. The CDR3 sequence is CSARTGQGAKTEAFF. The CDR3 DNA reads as TGCAGTGCTAGGACCGGACAGGGGGCAAAAACTGAAGCTTTCTTT.

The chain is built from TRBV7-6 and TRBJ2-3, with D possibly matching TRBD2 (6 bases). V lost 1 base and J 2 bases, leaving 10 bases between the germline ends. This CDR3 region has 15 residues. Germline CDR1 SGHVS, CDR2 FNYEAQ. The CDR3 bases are TGTGCCAGCAGCTTAGTGGCGGGGTACACAGATACGCAGTATTTT. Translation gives CASSLVAGYTDTQYF.

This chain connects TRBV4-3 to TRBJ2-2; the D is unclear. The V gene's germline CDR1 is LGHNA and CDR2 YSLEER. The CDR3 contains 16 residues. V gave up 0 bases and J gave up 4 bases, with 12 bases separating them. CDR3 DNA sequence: TGCGCCAGCAGCCAAGAATTTTTATCGGTCACCGGGGAGCTGTTTTTT. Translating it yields CASSQEFLSVTGELFF.

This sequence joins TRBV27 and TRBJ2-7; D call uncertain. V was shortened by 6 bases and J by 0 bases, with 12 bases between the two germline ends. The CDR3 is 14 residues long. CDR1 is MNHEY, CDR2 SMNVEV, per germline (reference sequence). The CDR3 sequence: CASSPVGSSYEQYF. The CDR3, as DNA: TGTGCCAGCAGCCCGGTGGGTAGCTCCTACGAGCAGTACTTC.

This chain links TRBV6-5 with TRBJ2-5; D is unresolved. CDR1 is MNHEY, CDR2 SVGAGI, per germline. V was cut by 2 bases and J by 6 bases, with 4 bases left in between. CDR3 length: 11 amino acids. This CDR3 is CASSYLQTQYF. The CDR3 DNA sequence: TGTGCCAGCAGTTACCTTCAGACCCAGTACTTC.

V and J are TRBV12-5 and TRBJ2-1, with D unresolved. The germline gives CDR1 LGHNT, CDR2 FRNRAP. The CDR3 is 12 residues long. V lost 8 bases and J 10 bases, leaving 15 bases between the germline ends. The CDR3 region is CASSGTLDEQFF. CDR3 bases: TGTGCTAGTTCCGGCACTCTGGACGAGCAGTTCTTC.